Included here is one T cell receptor (beta chain) sequence, with context. The antigen remains undetermined. This specimen comes from a study of T cell responses to AZD1222 COVID-19 vaccine. Using immunoSEQ multiplex PCR, the repertoire was profiled, and TCRdb retains in-frame clones only, with some absent. The sample lists more than 75,000 clones, about nine tenths seen once, with approximately 30% in the top ten. Findings of the study overall: Clonal diversity was possibly underestimated; the donors were predominantly white British and more often female. Seropositive AZD1222 recipients at baseline numbered only six or seven.

The TCR sequence derives from an adult in good health. Sequenced material: peripheral blood, taken on day 0 of AZD1222 vaccination.

The CDR3 is CASSQDVGARSGNTIYF. The CDR3 DNA reads as TGCGCCAGCAGCCAAGATGTAGGGGCCCGCTCTGGAAACACCATATATTTT. The rearrangement joins TRBV4-3 to TRBJ1-3, with D maybe TRBD1 (5 bases). Germline V gene lookup returns CDR1 LGHNA and CDR2 YSLEER. This CDR3 is built from 17 residues. The germline V and J ends were trimmed by 0 bases and 0 bases, with 12 bases remaining between them.